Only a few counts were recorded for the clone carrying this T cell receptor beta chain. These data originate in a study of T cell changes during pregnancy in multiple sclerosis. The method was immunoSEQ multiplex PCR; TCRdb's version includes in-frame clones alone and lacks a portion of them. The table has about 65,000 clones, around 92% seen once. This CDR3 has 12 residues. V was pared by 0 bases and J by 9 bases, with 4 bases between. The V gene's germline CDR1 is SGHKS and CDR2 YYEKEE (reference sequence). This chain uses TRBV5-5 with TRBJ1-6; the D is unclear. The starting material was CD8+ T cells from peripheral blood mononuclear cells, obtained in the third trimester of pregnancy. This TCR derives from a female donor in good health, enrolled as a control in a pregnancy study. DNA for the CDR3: TGTGCCAGCAGCTTGGGCGGTTCACCCCTCCACTTT. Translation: CASSLGGSPLHF.